This TCR beta chain was profiled in a study of OX40 agonist ivuxolimab in advanced cancers. Autoimmune disease history or systemic immunosuppression disqualified patients. Data came from immunoSEQ multiplex PCR; TCRdb stores just in-frame clones and leaves some out. The top ten hold approximately 33% of the sample, which has 30,000 to 45,000 clones, 75% to 90% seen once. The CDR3 loop spans 17 amino acids. Germline-derived CDR1 and CDR2 are SNHLY and FYNNEI. The V end lost 2 bases, the J end lost 0 bases, and 14 bases lay between the germline ends. This specimen consisted of CD4+ or CD8+ T cells sorted from blood, obtained in a trial of the OX40 agonist ivuxolimab. This TCR was sampled from an adult with an advanced solid tumor such as melanoma, head and neck, liver or kidney cancer. The chain is built from TRBV2 and TRBJ2-4, with a weak D call TRBD1 (6 bases). This CDR3 reads CASSERIGQLAKNIQYF. The CDR3 DNA follows: TGTGCCAGCAGTGAACGTATCGGACAGCTAGCCAAAAACATTCAGTACTTC. Together with reference TRBV2 and TRBJ2-4, the CDR3 gives the full variable domain: EPEVTQTPSHQVTQMGQEVILRCVPISNHLYFYWYRQILGQKVEFLVSFYNNEISEKSEIFDDQFSVERPDGSNFTLKIRSTKLEDSAMYFCASSERIGQLAKNIQYFGAGTRLSVL.